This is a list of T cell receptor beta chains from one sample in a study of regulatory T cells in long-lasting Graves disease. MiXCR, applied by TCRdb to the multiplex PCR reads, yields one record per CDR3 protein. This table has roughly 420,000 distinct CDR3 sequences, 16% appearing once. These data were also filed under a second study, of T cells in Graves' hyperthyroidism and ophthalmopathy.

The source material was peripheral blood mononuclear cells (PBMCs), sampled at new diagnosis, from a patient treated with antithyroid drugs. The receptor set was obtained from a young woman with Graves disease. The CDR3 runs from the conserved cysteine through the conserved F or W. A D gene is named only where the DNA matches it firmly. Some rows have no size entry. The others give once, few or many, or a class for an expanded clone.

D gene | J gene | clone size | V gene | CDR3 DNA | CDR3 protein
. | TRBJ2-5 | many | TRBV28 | TGTGCCAGCAGGACCATTAGGGATACGGAGACCCAGTACTTC | CASRTIRDTETQYF
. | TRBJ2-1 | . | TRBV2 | TGTGCCAGCAGTGGAGGTTATGGGAGACGAGAATCCTACAATGAGCAGTTCTTC | CASSGGYGRRESYNEQFF
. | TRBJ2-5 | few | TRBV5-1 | TGCGCCAGCAGCTTCCTGATCCAAGAGACCCAGTACTTC | CASSFLIQETQYF
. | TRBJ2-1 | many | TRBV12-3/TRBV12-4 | TGTGCCAGCAGTTTCTTTAGACACAATGAGCAGTTCTTC | CASSFFRHNEQFF
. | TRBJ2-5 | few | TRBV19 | TGTGCCAGTAGAGAATCGGGGGTCCAAGAGACCCAGTACTTC | CASRESGVQETQYF
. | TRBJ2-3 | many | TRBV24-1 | TGTGCCACCAGTGAGCCCGGGACGGGGCGAGATACGCAGTATTTT | CATSEPGTGRDTQYF
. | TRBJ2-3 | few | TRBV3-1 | TGTGCCAGCAGCCAAGCCCCCCACACAGATACGCAGTATTTT | CASSQAPHTDTQYF
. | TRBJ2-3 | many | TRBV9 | TGCGCCAGCAGCCGCGGGGAGGGCACAGATACGCAGTATTTT | CASSRGEGTDTQYF
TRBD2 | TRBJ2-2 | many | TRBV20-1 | TGCAGTGCAAGACAACTAGCGGATAACACCGGGGAGCTGTTTTTT | CSARQLADNTGELFF
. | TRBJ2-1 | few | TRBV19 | TGTGCCAGTAGTTCCCGGAGGAATGAGCAGTTCTTC | CASSSRRNEQFF
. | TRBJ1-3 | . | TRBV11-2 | TGTGCCAGCAGCTCCACACCGGGACTTAATTTT | CASSSTPGLNF
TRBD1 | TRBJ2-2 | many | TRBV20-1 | TGCAGTGCTAGACCAGGGGGCGAGAACACCGGGGAGCTGTTTTTT | CSARPGGENTGELFF
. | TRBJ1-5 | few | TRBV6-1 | TGTGCCAGCAGTGGAGAAAGGGGGAGAGGATGGGATCAGCCCCAGCATTTT | CASSGERGRGWDQPQHF
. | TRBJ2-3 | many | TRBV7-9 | TGTGCCAGCAGCCGAGCCTCCTTAGCGGTTACTAGCACAGATACGCAGTATTTT | CASSRASLAVTSTDTQYF
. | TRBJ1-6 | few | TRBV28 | TGTGCCAGCCAAAGCTCCTATAATTCACCCCTCCACTTT | CASQSSYNSPLHF
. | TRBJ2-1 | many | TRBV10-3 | TGTGCCATCAGTTCCCGGACGGATCCACCCAACAATGAGCAGTTCTTC | CAISSRTDPPNNEQFF
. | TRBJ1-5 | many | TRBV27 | TGTGCCAGCAGTCCCATGAGAAATCAGCCCCAGCATTTT | CASSPMRNQPQHF
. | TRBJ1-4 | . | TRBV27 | TGTGCCAGCAGTTTCATTGCGGCCCTGGGAGGTGAAAAACTGTTTTTT | CASSFIAALGGEKLFF
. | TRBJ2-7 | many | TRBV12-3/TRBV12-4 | TGTGCCAGCAGCCGAGGCTCAGGGGGGTTTTACGAGCAGTACTTC | CASSRGSGGFYEQYF
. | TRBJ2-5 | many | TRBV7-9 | TGTGCCAGCACCCTCGGAGATCTGGGGACCCAGTACTTC | CASTLGDLGTQYF
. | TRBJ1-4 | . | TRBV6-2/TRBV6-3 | TGTGCCAGCATCTGGGGGGCAACTAATGAAAAACTGTTTTTT | CASIWGATNEKLFF
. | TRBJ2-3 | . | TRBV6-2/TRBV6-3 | TGTGCCAGCAGTGCCAGTGGTGATACGCAGTATTTT | CASSASGDTQYF
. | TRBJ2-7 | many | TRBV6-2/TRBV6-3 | TGTGCCAGCAGGACACTACCGGGACCCACGCCCTACGAGCAGTACTTC | CASRTLPGPTPYEQYF